This T cell receptor beta chain was recovered during a study of vaccination and CD4 T cells after COVID-19. About the research overall: According to the study, participants were given two doses of BNT162b2 or mRNA-1273 vaccine. Post-COVID samples were collected a median roughly 93 days following diagnosis, spanning 35 to 161. Notes on the study in general: Spike mono-reactivity was the property of 304 of 307 vaccine-specific clones in convalescent patients.

CDR3 size: 17 residues. Treatment in this sample: roughly 10-day PBMC culture with coronavirus spike peptide pools or control peptides (ViraFEST assay). Every well contained some 2 million PBMCs, which were grown with approximately 9.6 IU/ml IL-2 and approximately 9.4 ug/ml peptide pools. The Oncomine TCR Beta short-read assay generated sequence data from the DNA of cultured CD4+ T cells. TCRdb re-called the PCR reads with MiXCR, one entry per CDR3 protein. The sample yields 14,000 to 15,000 distinct CDR3 sequences, 73% seen once. Comments on this clonotype: Antigen specificity is unknown.

The gene calls are TRBV21-1 and TRBJ2-5; the D call TRBD2 from the table was never checked on the DNA. TRBV21-1 is an annotated pseudogene. Sequenced: CD4+ T cells from blood, cultured in vitro. The clonotype originates from a human donor who had recovered from COVID-19. The CDR3 nucleotides read TGTGCCAGCAGCAAAGGGAGAAGACGGGAGGGCCAAGAGACCCAGTACTTC. Protein: CASSKGRRREGQETQYF.